This T cell receptor beta chain was captured by sequencing in a study of blood T cell repertoires in COVID-19. Using immunoSEQ multiplex PCR, the repertoire was profiled, and TCRdb retains in-frame clones only, with some absent. The profile shows about 49,000 clones, approximately 87% of them singletons. Trimming took 3 bases from V and 5 from J; bases not matched to a gene: 8. The germline CDR1 and CDR2 sequences are MDHEN and SYDVKM. The CDR3 runs to 16 residues. V is TRBV28 and J is TRBJ1-4; 8 bases align to TRBD1. Sequencing used peripheral blood. This clonotype was obtained from a human donor in a cohort sampled during active COVID-19. The chain's CDR3 is CASSFTQGAANEKLFF. CDR3 coding DNA: TGTGCCAGCAGTTTTACCCAGGGGGCCGCCAATGAAAAACTGTTTTTT.